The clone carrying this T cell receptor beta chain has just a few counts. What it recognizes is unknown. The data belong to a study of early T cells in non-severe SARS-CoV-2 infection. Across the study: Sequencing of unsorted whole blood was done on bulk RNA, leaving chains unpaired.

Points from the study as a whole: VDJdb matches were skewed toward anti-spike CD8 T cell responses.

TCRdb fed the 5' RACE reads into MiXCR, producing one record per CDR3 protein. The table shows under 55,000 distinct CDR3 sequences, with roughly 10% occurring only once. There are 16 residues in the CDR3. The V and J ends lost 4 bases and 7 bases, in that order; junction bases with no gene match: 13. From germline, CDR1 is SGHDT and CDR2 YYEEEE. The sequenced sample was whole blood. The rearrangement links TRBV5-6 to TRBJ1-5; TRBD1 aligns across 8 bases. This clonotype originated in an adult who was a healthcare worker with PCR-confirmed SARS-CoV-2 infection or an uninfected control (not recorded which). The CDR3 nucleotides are TGTGCCAGCAGCCTCGGGGCAGGGGGCATCAGGCAGCCCCAGCATTTT. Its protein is CASSLGAGGIRQPQHF.